This entry features one T cell receptor (beta chain) sequence. Its target is not known. The sample originates from a study of identical twins. Study-wide results and caveats: Insertions ran lower in abundant cord blood beta clonotypes, though not in memory repertoires. Twin sharing of out-of-frame TCR alpha was underestimated by models in monozygotic pairs.

TCRdb independently ran MiXCR on the 5' RACE reads; one entry per CDR3 protein. The table records about 660,000 distinct CDR3 sequences, approximately 9% of them present only once. Trimming pared 3 bases from V and 5 bases from J, leaving 16 bases between. The CDR3 runs to 14 residues. Germline V gene data show CDR1 as SQVTM and CDR2 as ANQGSEA. In addition, the sample was reused for a study of yellow fever vaccine responses in identical twins.

The V and J genes are TRBV29-1 and TRBJ2-5, with D perhaps matching TRBD2 (6 bases). This TCR was recovered from a woman between 18 and 29 years old in good health. The sample taken for sequencing was PBMCs. This CDR3 is CSVDHPSALETQYF. CDR3 in DNA: TGCAGCGTTGATCACCCTAGCGCATTGGAGACCCAGTACTTC.